A single sample gave rise to the 20 T cell receptor beta chains below, sequenced in a study of T cell changes during pregnancy in multiple sclerosis. Some clones are missing from TCRdb's copy, which holds only in-frame ones; the method was immunoSEQ multiplex PCR. The profile covers about 36,000 clones, with 93% appearing a single time and approximately 0.44% taken by the ten largest. Material: CD4+ T cells from peripheral blood mononuclear cells, obtained in the first trimester of pregnancy. These receptors all stem from a female donor with multiple sclerosis, enrolled in a pregnancy study.

The V and J genes are TRBV25-1 and TRBJ2-7; possible D gene TRBD1, 6 bases. CDR1 and CDR2 (germline): MGHDK, SYGVNS. The CDR3 contains 15 residues. The V end was cut by 3 bases, the J end by 0 bases, with 12 bases between. CDR3 amino acids: CASSDGGGPSYEQYF. CDR3 DNA: TGTGCCAGCAGTGATGGGGGCGGCCCCTCCTACGAGCAGTACTTC.

About this clone: At one boundary the junction diverges from the germline segment, which might be a read error. The rearrangement joins TRBV7-6 to TRBJ2-1, with D possibly TRBD1 on 5 matching bases. CDR1 is SGHVS and CDR2 is FNYEAQ in the germline V gene. CDR3 length equals 12 residues. This CDR3 is CASSSLDKEQFF. The DNA of the CDR3 is TGTGCCAGCAGCTCACTGGACAAAGAGCAGTTCTTC.

This chain connects TRBV7-7 to TRBJ2-1; 7 bases match TRBD2. Trimming at V came to 5 bases and at J to 2 bases, leaving 6 bases not matched to a gene. Germline V lookup: CDR1 SSHAT, CDR2 FNYEAQ (reference sequence). CDR3 length: 15 amino acids. CDR3 loop: CASSPLSGAYNEQFF. The CDR3, as DNA: TGTGCCAGCAGCCCCCTCAGCGGGGCCTACAATGAGCAGTTCTTC. Full variable domain (remainder filled in from reference TRBV7-7 and TRBJ2-1): GAGVSQSPRYKVTKRGQDVTLRCDPISSHATLYWYQQALGQGPEFLTYFNYEAQPDKSGLPSDRFSAERPEGSISTLTIQRTEQRDSAMYRCASSPLSGAYNEQFFGPGTRLTVL.

V is TRBV15 and J is TRBJ2-2; the D gene is possibly TRBD1 (5 bases). The length of the CDR3 is 15 residues. Trimming pared 0 bases from V and 2 bases from J, leaving 7 bases between. Per the germline V gene, CDR1 is LNHNV and CDR2 is YYDKDF (reference sequence). CDR3 sequence: CATSRERTNTGELFF. CDR3 DNA: TGTGCCACCAGCAGAGAGCGGACAAACACCGGGGAGCTGTTTTTT. The full variable domain, completed using reference TRBV15 and TRBJ2-2, is DAMVIQNPRYQVTQFGKPVTLSCSQTLNHNVMYWYQQKSSQAPKLLFHYYDKDFNNEADTPDNFQSRRPNTSFCFLDIRSPGLGDTAMYLCATSRERTNTGELFFGEGSRLTVL.

The V and J genes are TRBV18 and TRBJ1-2, with D possibly being TRBD1 (5 bases). Looked up from germline, CDR1 is KGHSH and CDR2 is LQKENI. The CDR3 runs 13 residues. V lost 3 bases to trimming and J lost 2 bases, with 7 bases between them. For the CDR3, the DNA is TGTGCCAGCTCACCTTGGACAAACTATGGCTACACCTTC. Encoded protein: CASSPWTNYGYTF.

This sequence joins TRBV5-4 and TRBJ2-3; 11 bases fit TRBD2. The V segment lost 0 bases and the J segment 2 bases; nucleotides outside the gene matches: 2. CDR1 and CDR2 (germline): SGHNT, YYREEE (reference sequence). The CDR3 is 16 amino acids. In DNA, the CDR3 is TGTGCCAGCAGCTTGGGACTAGCGGGACACACAGATACGCAGTATTTT. Translation: CASSLGLAGHTDTQYF.

The chain uses TRBV11-2 and TRBJ2-2, with TRBD1 as a possible D gene (6 bases). V was trimmed by 5 bases and J by 7 bases, leaving 17 bases between them. The germline CDR1 and CDR2 sequences are SGHAT and FQNNGV. The CDR3 runs to 15 residues. CDR3 loop: CASSPPVQGHGELFF. For the CDR3, the DNA is TGTGCCAGCAGCCCTCCGGTGCAGGGACACGGGGAGCTGTTTTTT.

The chain joins TRBV5-1 to TRBJ1-4, with a tentative D call TRBD1 (5 bases). V lost 3 bases and J 8 bases, leaving 17 bases between the germline ends. The CDR3 spans 15 residues. Germline loops: CDR1 SGHRS, CDR2 YFSETQ. This chain's CDR3 is CASSSQGGEGEKLFF. CDR3 in DNA: TGCGCCAGCAGCTCGCAGGGAGGGGAGGGAGAAAAACTGTTTTTT.

The genes are TRBV28 and TRBJ1-5, with D unclear. The V gene's germline CDR1 is MDHEN and CDR2 SYDVKM. The CDR3 length is 11 residues. V was shortened by 4 bases and J by 9 bases, with 7 bases between the two germline ends. The chain's CDR3 is CASSSNLPQHF. The CDR3 nucleotides read TGTGCCAGCAGTTCAAATTTGCCCCAGCATTTT.

The genes are TRBV14 and TRBJ2-1; 9 bases are shared with TRBD1. The V gene end was trimmed by 5 bases and the J gene end by 7 bases; junction bases not matched to a gene: 15. CDR3 length: 17 residues. The germline CDR1 and CDR2 sequences are SGHDN and FVKESK. DNA for the CDR3: TGTGCCAGCAGCGCCTTCCGGGGACAGGGTATTCCTAATGAGCAGTTCTTC. Its translation: CASSAFRGQGIPNEQFF.

In this sample, this clone turned up a few times. V and J are TRBV9 and TRBJ2-3, with 7 bases identical to TRBD2. Germline CDR1 SGDLS, CDR2 YYNGEE. The ends lost 3 bases at V and 0 bases at J; junction bases unmatched: 1. The CDR3 consists of 14 residues. The CDR3 protein is CASSGTRSTDTQYF. CDR3 nucleotide sequence: TGTGCCAGCAGCGGGACTAGGAGCACAGATACGCAGTATTTT.

This chain connects TRBV18 to TRBJ2-1, with TRBD2 matching over 7 bases. Trimming cost V 4 bases and J 3 bases; bases outside gene matches: 9. The germline V gene has CDR1 KGHSH and CDR2 LQKENI. The CDR3 totals 16 residues. This CDR3 is CASSLGVGGGYNEQFF. The CDR3 nucleotides read TGTGCCAGCTCACTGGGAGTGGGCGGGGGCTACAATGAGCAGTTCTTC.

This chain joins TRBV7-3 and TRBJ1-2; D is possibly TRBD1 (6 bases). This CDR3 is 14 amino acids long. V lost 3 bases to trimming and J lost 4 bases, with 12 bases between them. Germline loops: CDR1 SGHTA, CDR2 FQGTGA. As DNA, the CDR3 is TGTGCCAGCAGCTTGGGGGCGGCGGGCTATGGCTACACCTTC. It encodes CASSLGAAGYGYTF. The complete variable domain, with remaining parts taken from reference TRBV7-3 and TRBJ1-2, reads GAGVSQTPSNKVTEKGKYVELRCDPISGHTALYWYRQSLGQGPEFLIYFQGTGAADDSGLPNDRFFAVRPEGSVSTLKIQRTERGDSAVYLCASSLGAAGYGYTFGSGTRLTVV.

This sequence joins TRBV7-2 and TRBJ2-5; weak D call: TRBD1 (6 bases). V was trimmed by 5 bases and J by 2 bases, leaving 18 bases between them. This CDR3 has 16 residues. Germline lookup yields CDR1 SGHTA and CDR2 FQGNSA. DNA for the CDR3: TGTGCCAGCAGCCAAGCCACAGGGAGTCGGCAAGAGACCCAGTACTTC. Its protein is CASSQATGSRQETQYF.

The V gene is TRBV6-6, the J gene TRBJ2-7, with 9 bases aligning to TRBD1. Germline V gene sequence: CDR1 MNHNY, CDR2 SVGAGI (reference sequence). This CDR3 is 13 amino acids long. The V gene end was trimmed by 5 bases and the J gene end by 3 bases; junction bases not matched to a gene: 2. The CDR3 nucleotides read TGTGCCAGCAGTCCGACAGGGGGCTACGAGCAGTACTTC. This gives the protein CASSPTGGYEQYF.

The V gene is TRBV7-9, the J gene TRBJ1-1; no clear D gene. CDR1 and CDR2 (germline): SEHNR, FQNEAQ (reference sequence). V lost 1 base to trimming and J lost 4 bases, with 7 bases between them. CDR3 length: 13 residues. Here the CDR3 DNA reads TGTGCCAGCAGCTTAGACGGGGTCACTGAAGCTTTCTTT. This sequence encodes CASSLDGVTEAFF.

In its sample, this clone was seen once. The chain links TRBV7-2 to TRBJ1-2; D unresolved. The ends were cut back, 5 bases at V and 2 bases at J, with 21 bases in the middle. This CDR3 is built from 17 residues. Germline V CDR1 and CDR2: SGHTA, FQGNSA. The CDR3 region is CASSRLDRGTTNYGYTF. The CDR3 DNA reads as TGTGCCAGCAGCCGTCTAGACCGGGGTACGACAAACTATGGCTACACCTTC.

This chain joins TRBV10-1 and TRBJ2-2; 9 bases map to TRBD1. This CDR3 spans 16 amino acids. The germline CDR1 and CDR2 sequences are WNHNN and SYGVQD (reference sequence). The ends lost 0 bases at V and 6 bases at J; junction bases unmatched: 5. DNA of the CDR3: TGCGCCAGCAGTGAGTCTGGGACAGGGATCCCCGGGGAGCTGTTTTTT. Translated, it gives CASSESGTGIPGELFF.

The chain joins TRBV28 to TRBJ2-5, with TRBD1 matching over 12 bases. Per germline, CDR1 MDHEN and CDR2 SYDVKM. The CDR3 totals 16 residues. Trimming cost V 5 bases and J 3 bases; bases outside gene matches: 7. The CDR3 nucleotides read TGTGCCAGCAGTCGACCCGGGACAGGGGGCGAAGAGACCCAGTACTTC. Amino acid sequence: CASSRPGTGGEETQYF.

The chain has TRBV19 and TRBJ2-1; 7 positions agree with TRBD2. Germline V gene lookup returns CDR1 LNHDA and CDR2 SQIVND (reference sequence). V lost 10 bases to trimming and J lost 7 bases; unmatched junction nucleotides: 10. The CDR3 has 13 amino acids. The chain's CDR3 is CATIAGPINEQFF. In nucleotides, the CDR3 is TGTGCCACAATAGCGGGCCCGATAAATGAGCAGTTCTTC.